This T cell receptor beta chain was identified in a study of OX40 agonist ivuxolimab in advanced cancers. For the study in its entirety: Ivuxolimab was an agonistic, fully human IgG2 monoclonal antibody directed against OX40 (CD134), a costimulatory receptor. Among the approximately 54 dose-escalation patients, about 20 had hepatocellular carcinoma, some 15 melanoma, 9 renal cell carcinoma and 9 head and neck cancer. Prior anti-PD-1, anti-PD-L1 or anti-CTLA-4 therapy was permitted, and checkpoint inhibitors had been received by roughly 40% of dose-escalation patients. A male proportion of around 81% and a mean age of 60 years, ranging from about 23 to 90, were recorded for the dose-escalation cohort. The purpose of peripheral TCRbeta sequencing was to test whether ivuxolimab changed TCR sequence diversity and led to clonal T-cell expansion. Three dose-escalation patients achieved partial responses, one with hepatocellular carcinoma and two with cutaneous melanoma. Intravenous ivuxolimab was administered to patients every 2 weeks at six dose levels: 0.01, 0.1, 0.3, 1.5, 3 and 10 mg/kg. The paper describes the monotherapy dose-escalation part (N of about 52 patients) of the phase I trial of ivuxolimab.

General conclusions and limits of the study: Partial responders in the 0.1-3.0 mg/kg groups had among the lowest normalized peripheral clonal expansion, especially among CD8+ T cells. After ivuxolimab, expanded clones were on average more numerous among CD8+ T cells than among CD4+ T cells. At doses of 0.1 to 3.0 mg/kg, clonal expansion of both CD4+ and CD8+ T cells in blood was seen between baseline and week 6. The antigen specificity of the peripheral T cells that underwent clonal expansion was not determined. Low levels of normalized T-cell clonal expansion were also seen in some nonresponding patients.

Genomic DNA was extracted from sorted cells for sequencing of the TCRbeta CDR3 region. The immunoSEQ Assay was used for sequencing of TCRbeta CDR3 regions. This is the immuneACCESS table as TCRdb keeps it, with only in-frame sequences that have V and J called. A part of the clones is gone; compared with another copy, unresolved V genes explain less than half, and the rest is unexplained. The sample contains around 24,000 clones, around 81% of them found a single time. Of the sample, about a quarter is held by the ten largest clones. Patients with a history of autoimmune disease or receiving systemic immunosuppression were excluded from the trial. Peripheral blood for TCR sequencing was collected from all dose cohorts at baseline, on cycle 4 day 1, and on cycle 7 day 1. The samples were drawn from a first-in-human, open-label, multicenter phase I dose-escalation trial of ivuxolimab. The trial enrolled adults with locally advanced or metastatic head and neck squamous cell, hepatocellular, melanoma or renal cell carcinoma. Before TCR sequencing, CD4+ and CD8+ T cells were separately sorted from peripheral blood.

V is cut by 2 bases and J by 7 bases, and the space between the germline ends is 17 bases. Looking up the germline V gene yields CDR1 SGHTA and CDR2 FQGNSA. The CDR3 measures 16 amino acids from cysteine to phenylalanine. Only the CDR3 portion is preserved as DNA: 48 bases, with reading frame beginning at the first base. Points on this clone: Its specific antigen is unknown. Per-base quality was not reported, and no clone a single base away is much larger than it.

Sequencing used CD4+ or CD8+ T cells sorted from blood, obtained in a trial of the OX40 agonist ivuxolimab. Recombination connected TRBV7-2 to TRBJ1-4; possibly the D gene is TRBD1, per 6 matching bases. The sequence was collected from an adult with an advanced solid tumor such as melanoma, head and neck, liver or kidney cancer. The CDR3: CASSLFVGGFGEKLFF. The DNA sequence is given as TGTGCCAGCAGCTTATTCGTCGGGGGCTTCGGTGAAAAACTGTTTTTT.